This entry concerns a single T cell receptor (beta chain). CDR3 length: 18 amino acids. V gave up 5 bases and J gave up 2 bases; unmatched junction bases: 15. Germline assignment: CDR1 SGHVS and CDR2 FNYEAQ. The sample is drawn from a study of T-cell memory formation after mild COVID-19. 5'RACE, which relied on constant-segment primers, yielded TCR alpha and TCR beta cDNA libraries carrying sample barcodes and UMIs. TCRdb analysed the 5' RACE reads with MiXCR anew, one entry per CDR3 protein. The data contain 270,000 or so distinct CDR3 sequences, approximately 19% of them seen just once; the ten biggest clones take up more than 20%.

The clonotype comes from a man between 18 and 29 years old who had mild COVID-19 (a few samples of this study predate the infection). Cell type and time point are not known. What was sequenced was PBMCs or a T cell subset sorted from them (not recorded which). The chain links TRBV7-6 to TRBJ2-3, with 8 bases fitting TRBD2. For the CDR3, the DNA is TGTGCCAGCAGCGGCCCGGACTGGTTAGCGGGGCCCACAGATACGCAGTATTTT. Translating gives CASSGPDWLAGPTDTQYF. The full variable domain, completed using reference TRBV7-6 and TRBJ2-3, is GAGVSQSPRYKVTKRGQDVALRCDPISGHVSLYWYRQALGQGPEFLTYFNYEAQQDKSGLPNDRFSAERPEGSISTLTIQRTEQRDSAMYRCASSGPDWLAGPTDTQYFGPGTRLTVL.